This T cell receptor (beta chain) derives from a study of cytomegalovirus exposure and HLA in healthy donors. Turning to the study itself: From HLA-typed donors, an early data release held around 80 million unique TCRs. Study-level points and caveats: Association of about 17,000 TCR beta sequences with HLA alleles was found at 0.05 false discovery rate in a later analysis. Indistinguishable V segments such as TRBV6-2 and TRBV6-3 were excluded.

PCR employed 60 Vbeta and 13 Jbeta primers. Sequenced by immunoSEQ multiplex PCR; TCRdb stores in-frame clones only, minus some. The profile covers over 85,000 clones, with 76% appearing a single time and about 2% taken by the ten largest. Worth noting for this clone: Antigen: not known.

The CDR3 has 15 amino acids. Germline V CDR1 and CDR2: SGHRS, YFSETQ. The ends lost 6 bases at V and 3 bases at J; junction bases unmatched: 8. The sequence derives from a man aged 40-49 years in good health and CMV-seronegative. Sequencing used PBMCs. This chain links TRBV5-1 with TRBJ2-5; TRBD1 aligns across 10 bases. The CDR3 sequence is CASNRQGAREETQYF. As DNA, the CDR3 is TGCGCCAGCAACCGACAGGGGGCACGGGAAGAGACCCAGTACTTC.